This TCR beta chain is drawn from a study of blood T cells in healthy people across ages. Study observations and caveats: A roughly linear age-dependent decrease characterized TCR beta diversity per million T cells.

V lost 3 bases, J lost 3 bases, and 14 bases lay in between. This CDR3 has 15 amino acids. Through a sample-barcoded 5' primer and a J-beta primer mix, a second PCR was run for roughly 6 to 11 cycles. All samples gave at least 2.5 million CDR3-containing paired-end reads. TCRdb called the 5' RACE reads again in MiXCR, with one record for every CDR3 protein. The data show some 1,500,000 distinct CDR3 sequences, with 35% to 45% seen just once and 4% held by the top ten. This clonotype was seen once. Its matching antigen is unknown. The sequencing sample was made of blood. This clonotype originated in a woman younger than 30 in good health. The chain joins TRBV12-3 or TRBV12-4 to TRBJ1-1; D not resolved. This chain's CDR3 is CASSFFQGPYTEAFF. DNA for the CDR3: TGTGCCAGCAGTTTCTTCCAAGGACCATACACTGAAGCTTTCTTT.